Below are 9 T cell receptor beta chains sequenced from a single sample in a study of cytomegalovirus exposure and HLA in healthy donors. Produced via immunoSEQ multiplex PCR; TCRdb's table is partial and in-frame only. Of under 350,000 clones in the sample, about 86% were seen once. The sequenced material came from PBMCs. The receptors derive from a woman aged 18-30 years in good health and CMV-seronegative.

This clone has a handful of counts. This same CDR3 is encoded by further DNA sequences in the sample. The gene calls are TRBV10-3 and TRBJ1-1; D unresolved. V was shortened by 3 bases and J by 4 bases, with 6 bases between the two germline ends. The germline V gene encodes CDR1 ENHRY and CDR2 SYGVKD. The CDR3 is 12 amino acids. The CDR3 coding sequence is TGTGCCATCAGTGAATCCGGCACTGAAGCTTTCTTT. It codes for CAISESGTEAFF.

The chain combines TRBV6-6 with TRBJ1-2; 10 positions match TRBD1. The CDR3 sequence is 14 residues long. Unmatched junction bases numbered 2, after V lost 0 bases and J lost 7 bases. Looked up from germline, CDR1 is MNHNY and CDR2 is SVGAGI (reference sequence). Here the CDR3 reads CASSYSTGGSGYTF. CDR3 coding DNA: TGTGCCAGCAGTTACTCGACAGGGGGCTCTGGCTACACCTTC.

The CDR3 nucleotides are TGTGCCAGCAGTTTCAGAAATGAAAAACTGTTTTTT. Translated, it gives CASSFRNEKLFF. The chain recombines TRBV27 with TRBJ1-4; D is uncertain. The CDR3 is made up of 12 amino acids. Trimming removed 3 bases at V and 5 bases at J, with 4 bases between. Germline CDR1 and CDR2: MNHEY and SMNVEV (reference sequence).

This clone was counted once. The chain joins TRBV19 to TRBJ2-1; TRBD2 might be the D (6 bases). The CDR3 has 14 amino acids. Germline lookup yields CDR1 LNHDA and CDR2 SQIVND (reference sequence). Trimming pared 9 bases from V and 0 bases from J, leaving 12 bases between. The CDR3 DNA is TGTGCCAGCACTAGGGACTTCTCCTACAATGAGCAGTTCTTC. Amino acid sequence: CASTRDFSYNEQFF.

The chain uses TRBV29-1 and TRBJ2-1; TRBD2 agrees at 10 bases. Looked up from germline, CDR1 is SQVTM and CDR2 is ANQGSEA. CDR3 length equals 15 residues. V dropped 4 bases and J dropped 7; count of bases not matched to a gene: 10. The CDR3 DNA reads as TGCAGCGTTGTGAGCGGGAGGGGTTTGGTAAATGAGCAGTTCTTC. Translating it yields CSVVSGRGLVNEQFF.

The J gene is TRBJ1-2, the V gene TRBV27, with 9 bases identical to TRBD1. Germline CDR1 and CDR2: MNHEY and SMNVEV (reference sequence). Unmatched junction bases numbered 18, after V lost 4 bases and J lost 6 bases. The CDR3 totals 18 residues. Here the CDR3 DNA reads TGTGCCAGCAGTTCACTAATTAGTAACCGGGACAGGGAAAATGGCTACACCTTC. It encodes CASSSLISNRDRENGYTF.

V gene TRBV29-1 combines with J gene TRBJ1-2; TRBD1 aligns across 9 bases. The V gene's germline CDR1 is SQVTM and CDR2 ANQGSEA. This CDR3 is 12 amino acids long. Losses at the gene ends were 7 bases for V and 2 bases for J; bases not matched to a gene: 2. In DNA, the CDR3 is TGCAGCGCACAGGGGGCGAACTATGGCTACACCTTC. It translates to CSAQGANYGYTF.

For this clone: Other DNA sequences in the same sample also yield this CDR3. This sequence joins TRBV6-5 and TRBJ2-7, with TRBD1 matching over 7 bases. V gave up 5 bases and J gave up 3 bases; unmatched junction bases: 4. The germline gives CDR1 MNHEY, CDR2 SVGAGI. The CDR3 covers 13 residues. The CDR3 coding sequence is TGTGCCAGCAGTCGGGACAGCCTCTACGAGCAGTACTTC. It specifies CASSRDSLYEQYF.

The J gene is TRBJ1-6, the V gene TRBV7-9; D gene ambiguous. Germline loops: CDR1 SEHNR, CDR2 FQNEAQ (reference sequence). The CDR3 is made up of 15 amino acids. Trimming pared 3 bases from V and 7 bases from J, leaving 13 bases between. CDR3 in amino acids: CASSFFAGLNSPLHF. The CDR3 DNA reads TGTGCCAGCAGCTTCTTCGCGGGATTGAATTCACCCCTCCACTTT.